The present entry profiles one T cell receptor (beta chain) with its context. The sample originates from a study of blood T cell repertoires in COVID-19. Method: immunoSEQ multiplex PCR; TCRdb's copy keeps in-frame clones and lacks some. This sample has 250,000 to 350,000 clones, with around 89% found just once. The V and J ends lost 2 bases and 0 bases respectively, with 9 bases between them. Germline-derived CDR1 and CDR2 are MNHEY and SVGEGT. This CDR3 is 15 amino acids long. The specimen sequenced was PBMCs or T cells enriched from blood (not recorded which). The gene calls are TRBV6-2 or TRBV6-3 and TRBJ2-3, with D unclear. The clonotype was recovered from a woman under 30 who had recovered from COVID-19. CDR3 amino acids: CASSYGQESTDTQYF. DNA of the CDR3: TGTGCCAGCAGTTACGGGCAGGAAAGCACAGATACGCAGTATTTT.